The clone carrying this T cell receptor (beta chain) was detected only a few times. Its antigen is unknown. Tregs were sorted as CD4+CD25+CD127-/low cells. Germline trimming cut 3 bases from V and 5 bases from J; bases unmatched to any gene: 7. This CDR3 has 15 amino acids. TCRdb used MiXCR to reprocess the 5' RACE reads, holding one entry per CDR3 protein. The sample yields fewer than 65,000 distinct CDR3 sequences, around 20% seen once. Study conclusions and caveats: The TCR gene usage of tumor memory CD4+ T cells clustered together with blood and lymph node memory CD4+ cells and with lymph node naive CD4+ cells.

The clonotype was recovered from a female donor with breast cancer. What was sequenced was tumor-infiltrating Tregs sorted from the breast tumor. The V gene is TRBV12-3 or TRBV12-4, the J gene TRBJ2-5, with 9 bases lining up with TRBD2. The CDR3 is CASSLSSGGGETQYF. In DNA form, the CDR3 reads TGTGCCAGCAGTTTGAGTAGCGGGGGAGGTGAGACCCAGTACTTC.